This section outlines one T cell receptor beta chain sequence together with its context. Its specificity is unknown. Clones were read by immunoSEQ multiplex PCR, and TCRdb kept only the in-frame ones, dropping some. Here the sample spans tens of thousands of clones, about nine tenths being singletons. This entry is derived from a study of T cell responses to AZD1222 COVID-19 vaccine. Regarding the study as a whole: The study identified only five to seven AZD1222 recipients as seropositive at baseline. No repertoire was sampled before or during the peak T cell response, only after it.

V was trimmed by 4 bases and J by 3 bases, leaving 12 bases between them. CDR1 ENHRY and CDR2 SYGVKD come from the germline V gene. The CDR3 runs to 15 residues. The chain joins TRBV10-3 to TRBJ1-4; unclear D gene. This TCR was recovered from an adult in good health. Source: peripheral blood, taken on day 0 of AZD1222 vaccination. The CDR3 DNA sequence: TGTGCCATCAGTGGCTCGCAAGGGTCTAATGAAAAACTGTTTTTT. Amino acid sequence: CAISGSQGSNEKLFF.